This passage covers 21 T cell receptor beta chains from one sample sequenced in a study of neurological immune-mediated disorders. Via MiXCR, TCRdb re-called the 5' RACE reads, giving one row per CDR3 protein. This table holds fewer than 80,000 distinct CDR3 sequences, around 5.2% found once. Sequenced sample: PBMCs. These receptors all come from a woman aged 45-59 years with multiple sclerosis.

This clonotype was picked up many times. This rearrangement joins TRBV15 to TRBJ2-3; no reliable D call. Germline V gene lookup returns CDR1 LNHNV and CDR2 YYDKDF (reference sequence). This CDR3 region has 12 residues. The V gene lost 8 bases and the J gene lost 5 bases, with 11 bases spanning the gap. The CDR3 is CATARLVDTQYF. DNA for the CDR3: TGTGCCACCGCAAGACTCGTAGATACGCAGTATTTT.

This clonotype has a count of ten or more. The chain links TRBV7-8 to TRBJ2-1, with D possibly matching TRBD2 (6 bases). Per germline, CDR1 SGHVS and CDR2 FQNEAQ. The CDR3 loop spans 13 amino acids. V lost 5 bases and J 4 bases, leaving 9 bases between the germline ends. The CDR3 nucleotides are TGTGCCAGCAGCCTCCGGGAGTACAATGAGCAGTTCTTC. Protein sequence: CASSLREYNEQFF.

This clonotype was counted many times. J is TRBJ1-4 and V is TRBV4-3, with D unclear. Germline V gene lookup returns CDR1 LGHNA and CDR2 YSLEER. V lost 1 base and J 0 bases, leaving 6 bases between the germline ends. The CDR3 length is 15 residues. CDR3 DNA: TGCGCCAGCAGCCAAGCAATTGCAACTAATGAAAAACTGTTTTTT. Protein product: CASSQAIATNEKLFF.

This clonotype has ten or more counts. The chain uses TRBV11-2 and TRBJ1-1; 8 nucleotides match TRBD1. The V gene end was trimmed by 3 bases and the J gene end by 5 bases; junction bases not matched to a gene: 2. Germline V CDR1 and CDR2: SGHAT, FQNNGV. The CDR3 runs to 13 residues. CDR3 DNA: TGTGCCAGCAGCTTGACAGGGGCTACTGAAGCTTTCTTT. Translation: CASSLTGATEAFF.

This clonotype came up many times. The V gene is TRBV5-1, the J gene TRBJ1-3, with unresolved D. There are 13 residues in the CDR3. V was shortened by 0 bases and J by 2 bases, with 3 bases between the two germline ends. Germline loops: CDR1 SGHRS, CDR2 YFSETQ. CDR3 coding DNA: TGCGCCAGCAGCTTGGAACCTGGAAACACCATATATTTT. Its translation: CASSLEPGNTIYF.

This clonotype occurred many times. This chain connects TRBV20-1 to TRBJ2-1; 13 bases map to TRBD2. CDR1 and CDR2 (germline): DFQATT, SNEGSKA (reference sequence). V lost 2 bases to trimming and J lost 7 bases; unmatched junction nucleotides: 8. The CDR3 runs to 16 residues. CDR3 sequence (DNA): TGCAGTGCTAGATCACTACTAGCGGGGGGGTTGAATGAGCAGTTCTTC. Translation gives CSARSLLAGGLNEQFF.

Concerning this clonotype itself: This CDR3 is missing its conserved last phenylalanine or tryptophan, likely due to a read error. The chain uses TRBV7-6 and TRBJ1-2, with D hard to call. Germline lookup yields CDR1 SGHVS and CDR2 FNYEAQ. This CDR3 has 13 amino acids. Trimming shortened V by 1 base and J by 2 bases, and 5 bases separated the two germline ends. The CDR3 is CASSLEPNYGYTN. Written as DNA, the CDR3 is TGTGCCAGCAGCTTAGAACCAAACTATGGCTACACCAAC.

This clonotype was recorded at least ten times. The V call is TRBV3-1, the J call TRBJ2-2; tentatively, D is TRBD1 (6 bases). Trimming left V 0 bases short and J 5 bases short, with 10 bases between. This CDR3 contains 15 residues. CDR1 LGHDT and CDR2 YNNKEL come from the germline V gene (reference sequence). The CDR3 bases are TGTGCCAGCAGCCAAGACAGGGGCTGGACCGGGGAGCTGTTTTTT. As protein: CASSQDRGWTGELFF.

At least ten counts were recorded for this clonotype. This chain uses TRBV5-5 with TRBJ1-5; no definite D call. CDR3 length: 14 amino acids. Trimming removed 0 bases at V and 3 bases at J, with 7 bases between. The germline CDR1 and CDR2 sequences are SGHKS and YYEKEE (reference sequence). CDR3 region: CASSLANFNQPQHF. CDR3 DNA sequence: TGTGCCAGCAGCTTGGCCAATTTCAATCAGCCCCAGCATTTT.

This clonotype has at least ten counts. The chain recombines TRBV5-1 with TRBJ1-4; no reliable D call. CDR1 is SGHRS, CDR2 YFSETQ, per germline. V shed 1 base and J shed 3 bases, with 7 bases lying between them. The CDR3 runs to 14 residues. The CDR3: CASSLYGANEKLFF. The CDR3 nucleotides read TGCGCCAGCAGCTTGTATGGGGCTAATGAAAAACTGTTTTTT. The full variable domain, completed using reference TRBV5-1 and TRBJ1-4, is KAGVTQTPRYLIKTRGQQVTLSCSPISGHRSVSWYQQTPGQGLQFLFEYFSETQRNKGNFPGRFSGRQFSNSRSEMNVSTLELGDSALYLCASSLYGANEKLFFGSGTQLSVL.

The V call is TRBV6-5, the J call TRBJ2-2; D is unresolved. The V gene's germline CDR1 is MNHEY and CDR2 SVGAGI. This CDR3 has 14 amino acids. Trimming cost V 0 bases and J 5 bases, with 7 bases left between them. The CDR3 reads CASSYSWSTGELFF. DNA of the CDR3: TGTGCCAGCAGTTACTCTTGGTCGACCGGGGAGCTGTTTTTT.

This clonotype has at least ten counts. V and J are TRBV24-1 and TRBJ2-2; D is undetermined. CDR1 is KGHDR, CDR2 SFDVKD, per germline. The CDR3 has 13 residues. The germline V and J ends were trimmed by 10 bases and 2 bases, with 10 bases remaining between them. The CDR3 sequence: CATSNSNTGELFF. The CDR3 bases are TGTGCCACGTCTAATAGTAACACCGGGGAGCTGTTTTTT.

This clonotype was observed many times. DNA of the CDR3: TGTGCCAGCAGGCGACAGGGGCCGGGGGAAAAACTGTTTTTT. Residues: CASRRQGPGEKLFF. The chain links TRBV14 to TRBJ1-4; 8 bases agree with TRBD1. Germline-derived CDR1 and CDR2 are SGHDN and FVKESK. CDR3 length: 14 amino acids. V trimming: 6 bases; J trimming: 8 bases; junction bases outside the gene matches: 8.

The chain links TRBV13 to TRBJ2-3, with D perhaps matching TRBD2 (5 bases). V was clipped by 9 bases and J by 2 bases, with 18 bases between them. Germline assignment: CDR1 PRHDT and CDR2 FYEKMQ (reference sequence). The CDR3 covers 15 residues. The chain's CDR3 is CASSTGGSFTDTQYF. The CDR3 region has the DNA TGTGCCAGTAGCACTGGAGGTTCTTTCACAGATACGCAGTATTTT.

Many counts were recorded for this clonotype. The rearrangement uses TRBV24-1 and TRBJ2-7, with a tentative D call TRBD2 (5 bases). The V end lost 4 bases, the J end lost 4 bases, and 7 bases lay between the germline ends. Germline V lookup: CDR1 KGHDR, CDR2 SFDVKD. The CDR3 contains 12 residues. This CDR3 is CATSDGEYEQYF. CDR3 coding DNA: TGTGCCACCAGTGACGGGGAATACGAGCAGTACTTC.

The rearrangement uses TRBV7-2 and TRBJ1-1; TRBD1 might be the D (5 bases). V lost 1 base, J lost 10 bases, and 16 bases lay in between. This CDR3 comprises 14 residues. Germline assignment: CDR1 SGHTA and CDR2 FQGNSA. The CDR3 coding sequence is TGTGCCAGCAGCTTAGGGACAATTGTTCAGGGAGCTTTCTTT. Protein sequence: CASSLGTIVQGAFF.

This clonotype was counted ten times or more. The chain employs TRBV12-3 or TRBV12-4 and TRBJ2-5; D is undetermined. The CDR3 is 12 residues long. The ends were cut back, 8 bases at V and 4 bases at J, with 11 bases in the middle. CDR3 DNA: TGTGCCAGCTCGCGCTTCCCAGAGACCCAGTACTTC. Translation: CASSRFPETQYF.

The table lists this clonotype with many counts. CDR3 loop: CASGPGSYEQYF. The CDR3 DNA is TGTGCCAGCGGGCCCGGGAGTTACGAGCAGTACTTC. The rearrangement joins TRBV12-3 or TRBV12-4 to TRBJ2-7; tentatively, D is TRBD2 (6 bases). The V gene lost 8 bases and the J gene lost 4 bases, with 12 bases spanning the gap. This CDR3 contains 12 residues.

This clonotype showed up many times. The V and J genes are TRBV3-1 and TRBJ1-2, with TRBD1 matching 8 bases. Looked up from germline, CDR1 is LGHDT and CDR2 is YNNKEL (reference sequence). This CDR3 spans 15 amino acids. Unmatched junction bases numbered 10, after V lost 6 bases and J lost 4 bases. Here the CDR3 DNA reads TGTGCCAGCAGTCCTGACAGGGGCGAAGGCTATGGCTACACCTTC. This gives the protein CASSPDRGEGYGYTF.

This clonotype was recorded at least ten times. The rearrangement uses TRBV6-5 and TRBJ2-2; D gene unclear. V lost 2 bases and J lost 3, with 4 bases in between. CDR1 is MNHEY and CDR2 is SVGAGI in the germline V gene. This CDR3 is built from 13 residues. The CDR3: CASSYGDTGELFF. The CDR3 coding sequence is TGTGCCAGCAGTTACGGCGACACCGGGGAGCTGTTTTTT.

This clonotype was seen many times. The chain couples TRBV20-1 to TRBJ1-1; no firm D call. In germline, CDR1 is DFQATT, CDR2 SNEGSKA (reference sequence). V lost 3 bases and J 0 bases, leaving 8 bases between the germline ends. The CDR3 has 13 amino acids. In nucleotides, the CDR3 is TGCAGTGCTAGGCGGCAGGTGAACACTGAAGCTTTCTTT. It specifies CSARRQVNTEAFF.